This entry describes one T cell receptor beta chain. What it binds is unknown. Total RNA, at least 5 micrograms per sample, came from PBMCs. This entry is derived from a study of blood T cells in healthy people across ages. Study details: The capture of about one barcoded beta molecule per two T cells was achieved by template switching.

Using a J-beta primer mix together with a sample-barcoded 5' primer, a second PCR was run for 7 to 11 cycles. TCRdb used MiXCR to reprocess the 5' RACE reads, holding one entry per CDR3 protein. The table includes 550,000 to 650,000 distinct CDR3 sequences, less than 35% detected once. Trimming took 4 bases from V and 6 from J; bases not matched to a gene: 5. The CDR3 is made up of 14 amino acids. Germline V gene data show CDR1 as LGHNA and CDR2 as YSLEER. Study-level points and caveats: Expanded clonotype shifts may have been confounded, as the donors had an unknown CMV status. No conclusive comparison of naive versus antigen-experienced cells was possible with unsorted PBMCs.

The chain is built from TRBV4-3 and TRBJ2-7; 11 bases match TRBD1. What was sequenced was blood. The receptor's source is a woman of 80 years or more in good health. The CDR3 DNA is TGCGCCAGCAGCCGAGATGGGACAGGGGGCGAGCAGTACTTC. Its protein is CASSRDGTGGEQYF.